This record concerns one T cell receptor (beta chain) sequence. This entry comes from a study of PD-L1 blockade in urothelial cancer. Study-wide context: Patients commenced atezolizumab at some point between 2014 and 2016, and it was given at 1,200 mg intravenously every 3 weeks. After treatment start, blood was analyzed at 3 weeks (second dose) and at 6 weeks.

The protocol was immunoSEQ multiplex PCR, while the TCRdb copy is restricted to in-frame clones and leaves out a portion. The sample consists of under 150,000 clones, roughly 90% of them appearing once. Specified time point: peripheral blood 6 weeks after treatment start. The patients' disease, urothelial carcinoma, was locally advanced or metastatic. Looked up from germline, CDR1 is MGHRA and CDR2 is YSYEKL. The CDR3 contains 17 residues. Germline trimming cut 1 base from V and 3 bases from J; bases unmatched to any gene: 9. Here the sequenced sample was PBMCs, taken around atezolizumab (anti-PD-L1) treatment. The chain uses TRBV4-1 and TRBJ1-1; 9 bases fit TRBD1. This sequence originates from a man aged 55-75 years with urothelial cancer. The CDR3 is CASSQVYRGLSDTEAFF. The CDR3 DNA is TGCGCCAGCAGCCAAGTCTACAGGGGGCTCTCGGACACTGAAGCTTTCTTT.